This T cell receptor beta chain was captured by sequencing in a study of blood T cells in healthy people across ages. A second PCR of 7 to 11 cycles used a sample-barcoded 5' primer and a J-beta primer mix. Each cDNA molecule was tagged by a template-switch adaptor with 12 random nucleotides. In TCRdb, the 5' RACE reads were re-called with MiXCR into one record per CDR3 protein. The sample has roughly 570,000 distinct CDR3 sequences; 25% to 30% are singletons. Germline assignment: CDR1 MNHNS and CDR2 SASEGT. The CDR3 length is 13 residues. Between the trimmed V and J ends, which lost 2 bases and 8 bases, there was a span of 12 bases. Study-level results: It was held that diversity estimates obtained from one million T cells represented underestimates. Per million T cells, the diversity of TCR beta decreased roughly linearly as age advanced.

As for this clonotype: Antigen: not known.

V usage is TRBV6-1 and J usage is TRBJ1-2; D gene ambiguous. Material: blood. The source of this sequence is a woman in her sixties or seventies in good health. The CDR3 loop reads CASSEMGFGGYTF. The DNA of the CDR3 is TGTGCCAGCAGTGAAATGGGGTTTGGCGGCTACACCTTC.